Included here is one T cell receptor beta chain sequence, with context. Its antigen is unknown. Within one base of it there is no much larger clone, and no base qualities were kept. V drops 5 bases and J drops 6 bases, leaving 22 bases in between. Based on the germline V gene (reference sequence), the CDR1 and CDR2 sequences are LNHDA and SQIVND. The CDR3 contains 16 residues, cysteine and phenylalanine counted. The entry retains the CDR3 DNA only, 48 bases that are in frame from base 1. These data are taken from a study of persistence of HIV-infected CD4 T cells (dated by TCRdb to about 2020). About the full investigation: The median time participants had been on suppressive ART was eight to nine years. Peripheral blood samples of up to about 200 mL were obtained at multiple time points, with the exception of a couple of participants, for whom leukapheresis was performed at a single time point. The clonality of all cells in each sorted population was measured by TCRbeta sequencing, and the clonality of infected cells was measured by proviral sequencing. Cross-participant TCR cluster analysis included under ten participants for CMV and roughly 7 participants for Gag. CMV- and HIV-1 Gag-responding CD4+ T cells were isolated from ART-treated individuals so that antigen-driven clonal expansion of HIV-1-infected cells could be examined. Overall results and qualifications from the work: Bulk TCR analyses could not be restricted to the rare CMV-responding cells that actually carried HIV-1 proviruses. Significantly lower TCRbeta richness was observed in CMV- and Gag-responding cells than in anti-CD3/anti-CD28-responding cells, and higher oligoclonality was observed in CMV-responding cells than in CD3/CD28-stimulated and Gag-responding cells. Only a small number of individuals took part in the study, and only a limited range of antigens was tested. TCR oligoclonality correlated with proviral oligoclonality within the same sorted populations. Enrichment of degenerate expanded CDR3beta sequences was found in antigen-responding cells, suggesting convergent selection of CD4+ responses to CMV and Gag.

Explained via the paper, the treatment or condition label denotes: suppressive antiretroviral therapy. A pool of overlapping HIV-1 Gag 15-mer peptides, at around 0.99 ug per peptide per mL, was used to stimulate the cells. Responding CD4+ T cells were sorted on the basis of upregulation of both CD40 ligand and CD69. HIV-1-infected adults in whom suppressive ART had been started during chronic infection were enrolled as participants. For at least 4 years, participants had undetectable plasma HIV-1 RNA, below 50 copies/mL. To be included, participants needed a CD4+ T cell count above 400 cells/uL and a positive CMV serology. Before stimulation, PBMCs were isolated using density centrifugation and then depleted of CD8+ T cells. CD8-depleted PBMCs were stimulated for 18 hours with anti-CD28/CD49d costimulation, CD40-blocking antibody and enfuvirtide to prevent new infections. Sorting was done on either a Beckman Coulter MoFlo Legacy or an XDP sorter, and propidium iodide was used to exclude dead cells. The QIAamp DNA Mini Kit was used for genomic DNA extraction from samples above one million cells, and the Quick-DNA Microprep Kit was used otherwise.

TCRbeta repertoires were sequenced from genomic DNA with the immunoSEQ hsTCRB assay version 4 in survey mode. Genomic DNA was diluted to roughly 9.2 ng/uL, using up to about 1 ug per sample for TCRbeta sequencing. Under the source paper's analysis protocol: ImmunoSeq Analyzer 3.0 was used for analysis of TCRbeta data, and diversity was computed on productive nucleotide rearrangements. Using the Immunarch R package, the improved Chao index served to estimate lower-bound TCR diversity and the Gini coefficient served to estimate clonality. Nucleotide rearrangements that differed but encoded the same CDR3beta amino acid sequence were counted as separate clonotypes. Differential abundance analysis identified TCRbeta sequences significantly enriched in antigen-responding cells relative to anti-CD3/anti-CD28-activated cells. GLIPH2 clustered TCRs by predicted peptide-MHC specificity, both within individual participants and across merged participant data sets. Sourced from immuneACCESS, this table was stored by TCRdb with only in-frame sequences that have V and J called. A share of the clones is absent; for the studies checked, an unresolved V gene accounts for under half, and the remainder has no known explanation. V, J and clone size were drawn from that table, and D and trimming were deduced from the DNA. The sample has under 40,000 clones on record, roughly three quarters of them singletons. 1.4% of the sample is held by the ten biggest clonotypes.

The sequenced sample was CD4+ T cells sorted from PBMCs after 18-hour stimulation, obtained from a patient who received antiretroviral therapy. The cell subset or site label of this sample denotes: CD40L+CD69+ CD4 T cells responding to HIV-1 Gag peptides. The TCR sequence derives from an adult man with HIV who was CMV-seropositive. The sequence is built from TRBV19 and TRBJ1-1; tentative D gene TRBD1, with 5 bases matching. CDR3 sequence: CASSFEFLGRGAEAFF. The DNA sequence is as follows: TGTGCCAGTAGTTTCGAATTTTTGGGACGCGGAGCTGAAGCTTTCTTT.